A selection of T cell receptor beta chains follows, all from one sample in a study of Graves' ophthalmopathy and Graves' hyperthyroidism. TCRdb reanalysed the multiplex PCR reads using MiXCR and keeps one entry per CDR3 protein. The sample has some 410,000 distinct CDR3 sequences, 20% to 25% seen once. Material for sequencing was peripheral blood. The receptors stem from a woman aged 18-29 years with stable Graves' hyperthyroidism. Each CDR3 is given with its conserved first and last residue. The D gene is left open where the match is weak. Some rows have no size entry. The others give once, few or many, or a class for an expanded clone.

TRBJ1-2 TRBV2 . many TGTGCCAGCAGTGCCCCGGGAGGAGACTATGGCTACACCTTC CASSAPGGDYGYTF
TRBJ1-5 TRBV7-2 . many TGTGCCAGCAGCTTCGACGGGGTAAATCAGCCCCAGCATTTT CASSFDGVNQPQHF
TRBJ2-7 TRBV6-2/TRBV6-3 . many TGTGCCAGCAGTTTCGATTCCGGGACGCCCGTCTGGGAGCAGTACTTC CASSFDSGTPVWEQYF
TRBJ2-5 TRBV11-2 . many TGTGCCAGCAGCTTATCCCGAGGCACAGGCCCCCAAGAGACCCAGTACTTC CASSLSRGTGPQETQYF
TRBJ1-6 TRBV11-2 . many TGTGCCAGCAGCTTAGTAGGGTTGACAGTCGGTAATTCACCCCTCCACTTT CASSLVGLTVGNSPLHF
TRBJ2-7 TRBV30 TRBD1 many TGTGCCTGGAGTGTGGACAGGGGCTACGAGCAGTACTTC CAWSVDRGYEQYF
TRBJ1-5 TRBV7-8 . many TGTGCCAGCAGCCCAGGACGGGTGCATCAGCCCCAGCATTTT CASSPGRVHQPQHF
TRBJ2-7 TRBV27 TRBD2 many TGTGCCAGCAGCCGGGGGGGGGCCTACGAGCAGTACTTC CASSRGGAYEQYF
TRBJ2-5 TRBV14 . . TGTGCCAGCAGCCAAGAAGCGAACTACCAAGAGACCCAGTACTTC CASSQEANYQETQYF
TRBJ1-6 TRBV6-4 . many TGTGCCAGCAGGGACACAAGCAATTCACCCCTCCACTTT CASRDTSNSPLHF
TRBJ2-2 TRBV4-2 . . TGTGCCAGCAGCCAAGATGGAGCGGCGAACACCGGGGAGCTGTTTTTT CASSQDGAANTGELFF
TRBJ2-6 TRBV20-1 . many TGCAGTGCTAGAGGGCACTCTGGGGCCAACGTCCTGACTTTC CSARGHSGANVLTF
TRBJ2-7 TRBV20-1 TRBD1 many TGCAGTGCATCCCCCGGGACAGGGGCCCACGAGCAGTACTTC CSASPGTGAHEQYF
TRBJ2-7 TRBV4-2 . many TGTGCCAGCAGCCAAGCCCGCAGGAGCTACTACGAGCAGTACTTC CASSQARRSYYEQYF
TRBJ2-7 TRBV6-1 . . TGTGCCAGCAGTCCATCGTTCGGGACATATTACGAGCAGTACTTC CASSPSFGTYYEQYF
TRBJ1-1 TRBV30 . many TGTGCCTGGAGTCCCCGGAACACTGAAGCTTTCTTT CAWSPRNTEAFF
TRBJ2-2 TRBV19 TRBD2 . TGTGCCAGTAAACTCGGGACTAGCGGGAGGTCGAACACCGGGGAGCTGTTTTTT CASKLGTSGRSNTGELFF
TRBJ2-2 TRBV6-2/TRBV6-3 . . TGTGCCAGCAGTTACCGTGGACTGTCGAACACCGGGGAGCTGTTTTTT CASSYRGLSNTGELFF
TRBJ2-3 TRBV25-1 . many TGTGCCAGCAGACGGGAGTATAGCACAGATACGCAGTATTTT CASRREYSTDTQYF
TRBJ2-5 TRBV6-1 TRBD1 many TGTGCCAGCAGTACCCCGGGCAGGGGGCAAGAGACCCAGTACTTC CASSTPGRGQETQYF
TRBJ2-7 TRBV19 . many TGTGCCAGTAGTGACGCCTACGAGCAGTACTTC CASSDAYEQYF
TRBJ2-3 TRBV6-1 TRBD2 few TGTGCCAGCATCGTAGCGGGGCTTACACGCGGGCAGTATTTT CASIVAGLTRGQYF
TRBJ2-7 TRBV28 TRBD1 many TGTGCCAGCACCACGCCCGGGACAGTTAACTACGAGCAGTACTTC CASTTPGTVNYEQYF
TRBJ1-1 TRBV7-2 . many TGTGCCAGCAGCTTAGCGGGGGTTGTATATACTGAAGCTTTCTTT CASSLAGVVYTEAFF
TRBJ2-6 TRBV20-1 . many TGCAGTGCCTCGCCGGGGGCCGGGGCCAACGTCCTGACTTTC CSASPGAGANVLTF
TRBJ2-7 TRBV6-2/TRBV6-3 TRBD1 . TGTGCCAGCAGGCCCACAGGGGGCATGAGAAACGAGCAGTACTTC CASRPTGGMRNEQYF
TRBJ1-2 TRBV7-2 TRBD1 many TGTGCCAGCAGCAACAGGGGGCTGGACTATGGCTACACCTTC CASSNRGLDYGYTF
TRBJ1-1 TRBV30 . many TGTGCCTGGAGTGTGCTTCTATCGAACACTGAAGCTTTCTTT CAWSVLLSNTEAFF
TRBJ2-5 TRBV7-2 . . TGTGCCAGCAGCTTCTCGGACAGCCAAGAGACCCAGTACTTC CASSFSDSQETQYF
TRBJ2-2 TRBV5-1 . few TGCGCCAGCAGCGTAGGAGAGCAGGGCGGGGAGCTGTTTTTT CASSVGEQGGELFF
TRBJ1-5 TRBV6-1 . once TGTGCCAGCAGTGAGTTGGCGAGGGTTGATCAGCCCCAGCATTTT CASSELARVDQPQHF
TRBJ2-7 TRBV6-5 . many TGTGCCAGCAGTTACCCTGGGACAAGCTACGAGCAGTACTTC CASSYPGTSYEQYF
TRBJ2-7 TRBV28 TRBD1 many TGTGCCAGCAACCAACCGGGACAGGGCTACGAGCAGTACTTC CASNQPGQGYEQYF
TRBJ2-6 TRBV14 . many TGTGCCAGCAGCCAAGTCATTCAGGGGTTGAGCTCTGGGGCCAACGTCCTGACTTTC CASSQVIQGLSSGANVLTF
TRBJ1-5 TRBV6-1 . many TGTGCCAGCAGTGGAGTTGGGATTAGCAATCAGCCCCAGCATTTT CASSGVGISNQPQHF
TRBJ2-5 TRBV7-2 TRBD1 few TGTGCCAGCACCCGGGACAGGGAGGGGGAGACCCAGTACTTC CASTRDREGETQYF
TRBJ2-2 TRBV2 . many TGTGCCAGCAGTGGGCAAGGGTACGTCACCGGGGAGCTGTTTTTT CASSGQGYVTGELFF
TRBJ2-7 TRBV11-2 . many TGTGCCAGCAGCTCCTCAAGCGGTTATATCTCCTACGAGCAGTACTTC CASSSSSGYISYEQYF
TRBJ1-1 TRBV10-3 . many TGTGCCATCAATTCGGGGGCCCTGGACACTGAAGCTTTCTTT CAINSGALDTEAFF
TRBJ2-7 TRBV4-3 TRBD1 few TGCGCCAGCAGCCAAGATCGGGGCAGGGGGCTTTACGAGCAGTACTTC CASSQDRGRGLYEQYF
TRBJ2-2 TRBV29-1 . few TGCAGCGTTGTTTTGGGGGGCGGGGAGCTGTTTTTT CSVVLGGGELFF
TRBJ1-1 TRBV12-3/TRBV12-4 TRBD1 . TGTGCCAGCAGCTTTAACAGGGGGCACACTGAAGCTTGCTTT CASSFNRGHTEACF
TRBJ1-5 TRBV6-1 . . TGTGCCAGCAGTGAATGGACTTCCAATCAGCCCCAGCATTTT CASSEWTSNQPQHF
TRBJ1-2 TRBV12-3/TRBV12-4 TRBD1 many TGTGCCAGCAGAGGGACAGGACTGGGCGGCTACACCTTC CASRGTGLGGYTF
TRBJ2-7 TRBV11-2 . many TGTGCCAGCAGCTTTCAGGCTAACTCCTACGAGCAGTACTTC CASSFQANSYEQYF
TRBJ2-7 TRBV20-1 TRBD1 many TGCAGTGCTAGAGGGGTCCGACAGGGACCCTACGAGCAGTACTTC CSARGVRQGPYEQYF
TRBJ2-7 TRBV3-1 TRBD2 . TGTGCCAGCAGCCAAGGAGCGGGAGAATGGGAGCAGTACTTC CASSQGAGEWEQYF
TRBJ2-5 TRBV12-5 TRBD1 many TGTGCTAGTGGTGGTCGACAGGGGGCGCGTGAGACCCAGTACTTC CASGGRQGARETQYF
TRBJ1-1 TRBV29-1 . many TGCAGCGATTCTAACACTGAAGCTTTCTTT CSDSNTEAFF
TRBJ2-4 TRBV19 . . TGTGCCAGTAGTATTAGTCAGGGAGGAAACATTAAGTACTTC CASSISQGGNIKYF
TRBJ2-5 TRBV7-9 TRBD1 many TGTGCCAGCAGCCTAAGGACAGGGGGAAATATGGAGACCCAGTACTTC CASSLRTGGNMETQYF
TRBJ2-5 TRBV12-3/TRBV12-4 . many TGTGCCAGCAGTTTGTCCCCGAGAGGGGAAGAGACCCAGTACTTC CASSLSPRGEETQYF
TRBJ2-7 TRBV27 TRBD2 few TGTGCCAGCAGTTTAGGGGACCGGGAGGGAGAGCAGTACTTC CASSLGDREGEQYF
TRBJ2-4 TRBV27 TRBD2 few TGTGCCAGCAGTTCGCCGTCTCAGCGGGGTCTAGCCAAAAACATTAAGTACTTC CASSSPSQRGLAKNIKYF